This T cell receptor beta chain stems from a study of blood T cell repertoires in COVID-19. Study in general: The analysed material was cDNA or gDNA that came from T cells, B-cell-depleted T cells, or PBMCs.

The V end lost 2 bases, the J end lost 3 bases, and 10 bases lay between the germline ends. In germline, CDR1 is ENHRY, CDR2 SYGVKD. The CDR3 is 14 residues long. This clone came up once. Clones were sequenced by immunoSEQ multiplex PCR, and TCRdb holds only the in-frame ones, with some missing. The repertoire holds roughly 300,000 clones, about nine tenths seen once, with around 6.8% in the top ten. The V and J genes are TRBV10-3 and TRBJ1-1, with D hard to call. The receptor was isolated from a woman aged 25 to 39 with COVID-19, enrolled during active disease. The material sequenced was peripheral blood. CDR3 sequence (DNA): TGTGCCATCAGTGAGCGGGGAGGAGACACTGAAGCTTTCTTT. Encoded protein: CAISERGGDTEAFF.